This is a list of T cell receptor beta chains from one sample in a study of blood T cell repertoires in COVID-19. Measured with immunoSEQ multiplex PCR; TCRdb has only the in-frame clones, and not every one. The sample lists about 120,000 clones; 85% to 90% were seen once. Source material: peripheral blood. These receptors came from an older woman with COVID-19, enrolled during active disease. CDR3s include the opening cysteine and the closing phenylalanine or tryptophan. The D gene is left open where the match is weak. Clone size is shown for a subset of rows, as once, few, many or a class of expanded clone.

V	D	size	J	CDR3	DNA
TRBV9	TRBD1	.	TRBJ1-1	CASSPRTGAAEAFF	TGTGCCAGCAGCCCCCGGACAGGGGCGGCTGAAGCTTTCTTT
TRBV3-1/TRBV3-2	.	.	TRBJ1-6	CASSLPDSPLHF	TGTGCCAGCAGCCTCCCAGATTCACCCCTCCACTTT
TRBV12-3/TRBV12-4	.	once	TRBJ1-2	CASSSNGPEGYTF	TGTGCCAGCAGTTCAAACGGTCCCGAAGGCTACACCTTC
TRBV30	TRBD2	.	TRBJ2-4	CAWSAGLAGYKNIQYF	TGTGCCTGGAGTGCGGGACTAGCGGGGTACAAAAACATTCAGTACTTC
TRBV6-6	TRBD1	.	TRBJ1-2	CASRAAGTGYYGYTF	TGTGCCAGCAGGGCAGCCGGGACAGGGTACTATGGCTACACCTTC
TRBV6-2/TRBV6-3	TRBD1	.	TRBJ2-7	CASSHGTDSNF	TGTGCCAGCAGCCACGGGACAGACTCCAACTTC
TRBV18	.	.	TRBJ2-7	CASSPDTRPNYEQYF	TGTGCCAGCTCACCCGACACCCGCCCAAACTACGAGCAGTACTTC
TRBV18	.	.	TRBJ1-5	CASSPYSQYSNQPQHF	TGTGCCAGCTCACCATACAGTCAATATAGCAATCAGCCCCAGCATTTT
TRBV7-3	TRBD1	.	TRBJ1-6	CASSLNPPGTESSPLHF	TGTGCCAGCAGCTTAAACCCCCCCGGGACAGAAAGTTCACCCCTCCACTTT
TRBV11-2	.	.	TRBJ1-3	CASSQAGERWQGGNTIYF	TGTGCCAGCAGCCAAGCGGGCGAAAGGTGGCAGGGAGGAAACACCATATATTTT
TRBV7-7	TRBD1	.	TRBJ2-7	CASSPRQGSNEQYF	TGTGCTAGCAGCCCGAGACAGGGGTCAAACGAGCAGTACTTC
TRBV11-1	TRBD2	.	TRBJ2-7	CASSSLAGTAYEQYF	TGTGCCAGCAGCTCCTTAGCGGGGACCGCCTACGAGCAGTACTTC
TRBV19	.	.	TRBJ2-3	CASSIGKGRGKDTQYF	TGTGCCAGTAGTATAGGAAAGGGCAGGGGAAAAGATACGCAGTATTTT
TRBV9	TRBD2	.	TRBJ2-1	CASSVGQAGGPFHEQFF	TGTGCCAGCAGCGTAGGTCAAGCGGGGGGGCCTTTCCATGAGCAGTTCTTC
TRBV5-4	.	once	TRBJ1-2	CASSLGGGTSNYGYTF	TGTGCCAGCAGCTTGGGGGGGGGTACCTCTAACTATGGCTACACCTTC
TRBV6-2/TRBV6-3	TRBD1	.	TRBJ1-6	CASSYWTGNNSPLHF	TGTGCCAGCAGTTACTGGACAGGGAATAATTCACCCCTCCACTTT
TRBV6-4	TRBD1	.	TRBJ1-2	CASSPGTASKYGYTF	TGTGCCAGCAGTCCCGGGACAGCATCTAAGTATGGCTACACCTTC
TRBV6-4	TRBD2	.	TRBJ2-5	CASRPGGGYQETQYF	TGTGCCAGCAGACCCGGGGGGGGGTACCAAGAGACCCAGTACTTC
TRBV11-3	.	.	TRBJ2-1	CASSADSSYNEQFF	TGTGCCAGCAGCGCGGACAGTTCCTACAATGAGCAGTTCTTC
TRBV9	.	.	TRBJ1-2	CASSAQVLGYGYTF	TGTGCCAGCAGCGCACAGGTCCTCGGCTATGGCTACACCTTC
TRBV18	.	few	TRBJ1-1	CASSPKQGNTEAFF	TGTGCCAGCTCACCAAAACAGGGGAACACTGAAGCTTTCTTT
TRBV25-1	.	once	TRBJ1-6	CASTMGSSSPLHF	TGTGCCAGCACAATGGGCAGTAGTTCACCCCTCCACTTT
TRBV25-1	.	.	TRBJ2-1	CASSEFLYNEQFF	TGTGCCAGCAGTGAATTCCTCTACAATGAGCAGTTCTTC
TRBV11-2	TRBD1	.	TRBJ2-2	CASLVGTGDTGELFF	TGTGCCAGCCTAGTTGGGACAGGGGACACCGGGGAGCTGTTTTTT
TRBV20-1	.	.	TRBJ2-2	CSALSGELFF	TGCAGTGCACTGAGCGGGGAGCTGTTTTTT
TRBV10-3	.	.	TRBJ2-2	CAISASLQGLTGELFF	TGTGCCATCAGTGCTTCCCTGCAGGGCCTCACCGGGGAGCTGTTTTTT
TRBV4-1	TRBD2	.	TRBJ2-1	CASALAGLLNEQFF	TGCGCCAGCGCACTAGCGGGGCTTTTGAATGAGCAGTTCTTC
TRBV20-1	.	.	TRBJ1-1	CSGNRNTEAFF	TGCAGTGGTAACAGGAACACTGAAGCTTTCTTT